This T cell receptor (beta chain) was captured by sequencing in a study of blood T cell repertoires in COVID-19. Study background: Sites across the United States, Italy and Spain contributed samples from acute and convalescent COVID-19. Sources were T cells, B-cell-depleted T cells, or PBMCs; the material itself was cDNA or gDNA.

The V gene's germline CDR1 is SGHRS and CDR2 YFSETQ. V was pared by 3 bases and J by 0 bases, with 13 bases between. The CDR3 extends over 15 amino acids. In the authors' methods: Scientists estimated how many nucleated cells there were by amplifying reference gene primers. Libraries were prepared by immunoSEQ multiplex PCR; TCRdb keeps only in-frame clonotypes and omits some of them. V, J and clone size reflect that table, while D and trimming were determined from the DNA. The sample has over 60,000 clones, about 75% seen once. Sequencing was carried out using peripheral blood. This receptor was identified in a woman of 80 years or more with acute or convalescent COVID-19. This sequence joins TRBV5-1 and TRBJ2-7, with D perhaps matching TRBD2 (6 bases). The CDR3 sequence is CASSSGLIYSYEQYF. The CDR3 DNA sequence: TGCGCCAGCAGCTCGGGACTGATTTACTCCTACGAGCAGTACTTC.